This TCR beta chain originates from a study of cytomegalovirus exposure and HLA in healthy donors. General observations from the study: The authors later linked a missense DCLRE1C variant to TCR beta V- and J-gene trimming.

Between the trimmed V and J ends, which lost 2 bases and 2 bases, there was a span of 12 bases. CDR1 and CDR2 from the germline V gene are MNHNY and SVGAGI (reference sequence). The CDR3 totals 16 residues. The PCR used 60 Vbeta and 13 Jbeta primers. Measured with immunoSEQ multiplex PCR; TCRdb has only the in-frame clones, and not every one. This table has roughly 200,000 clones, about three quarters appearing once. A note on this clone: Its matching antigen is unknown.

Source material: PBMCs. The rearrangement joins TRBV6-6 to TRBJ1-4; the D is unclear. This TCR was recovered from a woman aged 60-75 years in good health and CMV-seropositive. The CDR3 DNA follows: TGTGCCAGCAGTTACATGGCCCTCGGGACTAATGAAAAACTGTTTTTT. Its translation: CASSYMALGTNEKLFF.